Detailed here is one T cell receptor (beta chain). Its antigen is currently unknown. One end of the junction fails to match germline, which may point to a read error. TCRdb re-derived calls from the reads in MiXCR, one entry per CDR3 protein. This sample has hundreds of thousands of distinct CDR3 sequences, with approximately 34% found just once. The entry originates in a study of T cell repertoires in cytomegalovirus infection. Across the whole study: Indications of both CMV infection and matching HLA type were provided by public TCR beta signatures.

Broader study findings: Frequencies of public TCR beta families were cumulated, and this identified carriers of CMV plus the relevant HLA. Clonotype analysis showed dominance of the ex vivo response by HLA-C-restricted CMV-specific TCR beta clonotypes.

The CDR3 runs to 15 residues. The chain combines TRBV12-3 or TRBV12-4 with TRBJ2-1, with TRBD2 identical over 12 bases. The sample taken for sequencing was PBMCs. This TCR came from a human donor in good health (CMV status not recorded). Some clones in this sample may be carry-over from other donors' samples. Here the CDR3 DNA reads TGTGCCAGTGTTGGGTCTAGCGGGAGGGCGGATGATCAGTTCTTC. As protein: CASVGSSGRADDQFF.